The 30 T cell receptor beta chains presented below share a single source sample, sequenced in a study of blood T cell repertoires in COVID-19. The data were produced by immunoSEQ multiplex PCR, yet TCRdb's version contains in-frame clones alone and is incomplete. The sample carries around 100,000 clones, around 90% recorded once. Sequenced: peripheral blood. The source of these receptors is a woman aged 80 or over in a cohort sampled during active COVID-19.

The V gene is TRBV19, the J gene TRBJ2-7; 11 bases align to TRBD1. J was trimmed by 1 base and V by 4 bases; bases with no gene match: 6. Germline V lookup: CDR1 LNHDA, CDR2 SQIVND (reference sequence). The CDR3 sequence is 16 residues long. CDR3 protein: CASSTVGTGGSYEQYF. The CDR3 DNA sequence: TGTGCCAGTAGTACTGTCGGGACAGGGGGATCCTACGAGCAGTACTTC.

This clone came up a few times. This chain uses TRBV4-1 with TRBJ2-5, with D hard to call. V shed 1 base and J shed 5 bases, with 5 bases lying between them. Germline loops: CDR1 MGHRA, CDR2 YSYEKL. The CDR3 is 12 amino acids. CDR3 region: CASSQVMETQYF. For the CDR3, the DNA is TGCGCCAGCAGCCAAGTAATGGAGACCCAGTACTTC.

The rearrangement uses TRBV4-1 and TRBJ2-1; D possibly corresponds to TRBD1 (6 bases). The CDR3 is made up of 19 amino acids. Trimming took off 4 bases at V and 7 bases at J, with 29 bases between the two ends. CDR1 and CDR2 from the germline V gene are MGHRA and YSYEKL. The CDR3 nucleotides are TGCGCCAGCAGCCCCGAAGGGCAGGGGCGAGTAACCACCAGGAATGAGCAGTTCTTC. This gives the protein CASSPEGQGRVTTRNEQFF.

This chain links TRBV6-6 with TRBJ2-7, with 11 bases fitting TRBD2. In germline, CDR1 is MNHNY, CDR2 SVGAGI (reference sequence). The CDR3 contains 15 residues. Trimming removed 5 bases from V and 2 bases from J; junction bases left unmatched: 5. CDR3 region: CASSIRLAGPYEQYF. As DNA, the CDR3 is TGTGCCAGCAGTATTCGACTAGCGGGACCCTACGAGCAGTACTTC.

The chain combines TRBV19 with TRBJ1-5; D is undetermined. The ends were cut back, 7 bases at V and 1 base at J, with 14 bases in the middle. CDR3 size: 15 residues. The germline V gene has CDR1 LNHDA and CDR2 SQIVND (reference sequence). The CDR3 spells CASTITGRSNQPQHF. The CDR3 nucleotides read TGTGCCAGTACCATCACGGGGAGGAGCAATCAGCCCCAGCATTTT.

The chain couples TRBV7-3 to TRBJ2-2; no firm D call. The CDR3 extends over 16 amino acids. V lost 5 bases and J 1 base, leaving 14 bases between the germline ends. Germline V gene data show CDR1 as SGHTA and CDR2 as FQGTGA. Written as DNA, the CDR3 is TGTGCCAGCAGCCCTGATAGAGTACGGAACACCGGGGAGCTGTTTTTT. Protein: CASSPDRVRNTGELFF.

The V call is TRBV27, the J call TRBJ1-1; 10 nucleotides line up with TRBD1. Trimming removed 2 bases from V and 8 bases from J; junction bases left unmatched: 2. The germline V gene encodes CDR1 MNHEY and CDR2 SMNVEV (reference sequence). This CDR3 is 13 amino acids long. In DNA form, the CDR3 reads TGTGCCAGCAGTTTAACGGGACAGGGGGAAGCTTTCTTT. This codes for CASSLTGQGEAFF.

The chain is built from TRBV19 and TRBJ2-5; TRBD2 might be the D (6 bases). Germline V CDR1 and CDR2: LNHDA, SQIVND (reference sequence). This CDR3 comprises 12 residues. V dropped 6 bases and J dropped 5 bases, with 10 bases sitting between them. The CDR3: CASRQSGETQYF. Written as DNA, the CDR3 is TGTGCCAGTAGACAAAGCGGGGAGACCCAGTACTTC.

This sequence joins TRBV19 and TRBJ2-1; 8 bases are a match to TRBD2. The trim removed 6 bases at V and 3 bases at J, leaving 7 bases unmatched. Germline CDR1 reads LNHDA; CDR2 reads SQIVND (reference sequence). The CDR3 sequence is 15 residues long. CDR3 in DNA: TGTGCCAGTAGCTTAGCGGGACCCCGCTACAATGAGCAGTTCTTC. This gives the protein CASSLAGPRYNEQFF.

The chain couples TRBV29-1 to TRBJ2-3, with 10 bases identical to TRBD1. The germline CDR1 and CDR2 sequences are SQVTM and ANQGSEA. There are 14 residues in the CDR3. Losses at the gene ends were 5 bases for V and 6 bases for J; bases not matched to a gene: 8. For the CDR3, the DNA is TGCAGCGTTCTACAGACAGGGGGCGTTGATACGCAGTATTTT. It codes for CSVLQTGGVDTQYF.

This sequence joins TRBV28 and TRBJ2-1; possibly TRBD1 for D (6 bases). V was shortened by 7 bases and J by 7 bases, with 17 bases between the two germline ends. This CDR3 is 14 amino acids long. Germline V gives CDR1 MDHEN, CDR2 SYDVKM. The CDR3 is CASNSPGVVNEQFF. CDR3 coding DNA: TGTGCCAGCAACTCGCCAGGGGTGGTGAATGAGCAGTTCTTC. Full variable domain (missing parts from reference TRBV28 and TRBJ2-1): DVKVTQSSRYLVKRTGEKVFLECVQDMDHENMFWYRQDPGLGLRLIYFSYDVKMKEKGDIPEGYSVSREKKERFSLILESASTNQTSMYLCASNSPGVVNEQFFGPGTRLTVL.

J is TRBJ1-1 and V is TRBV19, with 9 positions matching TRBD1. The CDR3 consists of 14 residues. Germline values: CDR1 LNHDA, CDR2 SQIVND (reference sequence). The V gene end was trimmed by 6 bases and the J gene end by 11 bases; junction bases not matched to a gene: 13. The CDR3 reads CASSDRTGEISAFF. The CDR3 nucleotides are TGTGCCAGTAGCGACCGGACAGGGGAAATTTCGGCTTTCTTT.

The CDR3 DNA reads TGTGCCAGCAGCCAAGGACTTTTCCACACCGGGGAGCTGTTTTTT. Protein product: CASSQGLFHTGELFF. The chain links TRBV6-2 or TRBV6-3 to TRBJ2-2, with D perhaps TRBD2 (5 bases). The CDR3 runs to 15 residues. Germline values: CDR1 MNHEY, CDR2 SVGEGT. V was trimmed by 6 bases and J by 3 bases, leaving 14 bases between them.

The chain has TRBV7-9 and TRBJ2-1, with TRBD2 as a possible D gene (7 bases). The germline CDR1 and CDR2 sequences are SEHNR and FQNEAQ (reference sequence). V lost 7 bases and J lost 8, with 30 bases in between. This CDR3 is 18 amino acids long. The CDR3 loop reads CASTRGGGSTPFRDEQFF. For the CDR3, the DNA is TGTGCCAGCACCCGAGGGGGGGGGTCTACGCCTTTTCGGGATGAGCAGTTCTTC.

The chain has TRBV2 and TRBJ2-7; 10 bases align to TRBD2. Germline CDR1 reads SNHLY; CDR2 reads FYNNEI. The CDR3 loop spans 15 amino acids. V dropped 10 bases and J dropped 3; count of bases not matched to a gene: 12. In DNA form, the CDR3 reads TGTGCCACCACAGAAGAAAGCGGGAGGGTCTACGAGCAGTACTTC. Encoded protein: CATTEESGRVYEQYF.

The chain uses TRBV27 and TRBJ2-1, with D maybe TRBD2 (6 bases). The CDR3 length is 15 residues. Germline V gene lookup returns CDR1 MNHEY and CDR2 SMNVEV (reference sequence). Deletions cut 5 bases from V and 4 bases from J, with 15 bases between. The CDR3 coding sequence is TGTGCCAGCAGTCCCCAAGAGCGGGCTTACAATGAGCAGTTCTTC. Its protein product is CASSPQERAYNEQFF.

This clone has only one observation. The chain couples TRBV7-9 to TRBJ2-2; D not resolved. The CDR3 spans 14 residues. Germline CDR1 SEHNR, CDR2 FQNEAQ (reference sequence). With 5 bases removed from V and 1 base from J, the gap between germline ends came to 8 bases. CDR3 in amino acids: CASSPLENTGELFF. The CDR3 DNA is TGTGCCAGCAGCCCCCTAGAGAACACCGGGGAGCTGTTTTTT.

The V gene is TRBV18, the J gene TRBJ2-2; no definite D call. V was trimmed by 4 bases and J by 5 bases, leaving 14 bases between them. This CDR3 comprises 15 residues. From germline, CDR1 is KGHSH and CDR2 LQKENI. CDR3 region: CASSLGGSGTGELFF. In DNA, the CDR3 is TGTGCCAGCTCACTCGGCGGAAGTGGGACCGGGGAGCTGTTTTTT.

CDR3 sequence reads: CASRLSSGWNQPQHF. The CDR3 DNA reads as TGTGCCAGCAGGCTATCCTCAGGTTGGAATCAGCCCCAGCATTTT. The J gene is TRBJ1-5, the V gene TRBV27, with D uncertain. CDR1 and CDR2 (germline): MNHEY, SMNVEV (reference sequence). The CDR3 extends over 15 amino acids. Trimming shortened V by 6 bases and J by 4 bases, and 16 bases separated the two germline ends.

In its sample, this clone was seen a few times. The chain carries TRBV19 and TRBJ1-6; no reliable D call. The V end lost 3 bases, the J end lost 6 bases, and 6 bases lay between the germline ends. This CDR3 spans 13 amino acids. Germline V gives CDR1 LNHDA, CDR2 SQIVND (reference sequence). CDR3 amino acids: CASSMGVNSPLHF. The CDR3 coding sequence is TGTGCCAGTAGTATGGGAGTTAATTCACCCCTCCACTTT. The whole variable domain, filled in from reference TRBV19 and TRBJ1-6, reads DGGITQSPKYLFRKEGQNVTLSCEQNLNHDAMYWYRQDPGQGLRLIYYSQIVNDFQKGDIAEGYSVSREKKESFPLTVTSAQKNPTAFYLCASSMGVNSPLHFGNGTRLTVT.

The chain employs TRBV5-6 and TRBJ1-3, with unresolved D. Trimming pared 6 bases from V and 1 base from J, leaving 11 bases between. Germline CDR1 SGHDT, CDR2 YYEEEE. The CDR3 has 14 residues. The CDR3: CASTPPGSGNTIYF. CDR3 nucleotides: TGTGCCAGCACCCCGCCCGGGTCTGGAAACACCATATATTTT.

V gene TRBV7-9 combines with J gene TRBJ1-2; TRBD1 is a possible D gene (5 bases). Trimming shortened V by 0 bases and J by 3 bases, and 14 bases separated the two germline ends. Germline CDR1 and CDR2: SEHNR and FQNEAQ (reference sequence). The CDR3 contains 16 residues. The DNA of the CDR3 is TGTGCCAGCAGCTTAGCTTCAGGGTCGGGGGACTATGGCTACACCTTC. Translation: CASSLASGSGDYGYTF. Full variable domain (outside the CDR3, taken from reference TRBV7-9 and TRBJ1-2): DTGVSQNPRHKITKRGQNVTFRCDPISEHNRLYWYRQTLGQGPEFLTYFQNEAQLEKSRLLSDRFSAERPKGSFSTLEIQRTEQGDSAMYLCASSLASGSGDYGYTFGSGTRLTVV.

J is TRBJ2-2 and V is TRBV18; 7 bases are shared with TRBD1. The CDR3 runs to 16 residues. The junction had 10 bases not matched to a gene; V was cut back by 3 bases and J by 6 bases. The germline V gene encodes CDR1 KGHSH and CDR2 LQKENI. The CDR3 sequence is CASSPQAKGAAGELFF. The CDR3 nucleotides read TGTGCCAGCTCACCCCAAGCCAAGGGGGCAGCCGGGGAGCTGTTTTTT. Based on the CDR3 plus reference TRBV18 and TRBJ2-2, the full variable domain is NAGVMQNPRHLVRRRGQEARLRCSPMKGHSHVYWYRQLPEEGLKFMVYLQKENIIDESGMPKERFSAEFPKEGPSILRIQQVVRGDSAAYFCASSPQAKGAAGELFFGEGSRLTVL.

The rearrangement joins TRBV5-1 to TRBJ1-1, with a weak D call TRBD1 (6 bases). With 3 bases removed from V and 4 bases from J, the gap between germline ends came to 10 bases. Germline V CDR1 and CDR2: SGHRS, YFSETQ. CDR3 length: 13 amino acids. This CDR3 is CASSSQGSTEAFF. The CDR3 coding sequence is TGCGCCAGCAGCTCGCAGGGGAGCACTGAAGCTTTCTTT.

The CDR3 sequence is CASSPYGRGLSPLHF. The CDR3, as DNA: TGTGCCAGCAGTCCTTACGGCAGGGGGCTTTCACCCCTCCACTTT. V is TRBV28 and J is TRBJ1-6; 8 nucleotides agree with TRBD1. CDR1 MDHEN and CDR2 SYDVKM come from the germline V gene. J gave up 9 bases and V 5 bases, and 9 bases lay outside the gene matches. This CDR3 spans 15 amino acids.

The chain carries TRBV2 and TRBJ2-3; D is undetermined. The CDR3 runs 13 residues. The germline V gene encodes CDR1 SNHLY and CDR2 FYNNEI. The V end lost 9 bases, the J end lost 4 bases, and 14 bases lay between the germline ends. CDR3 DNA: TGTGCCAGTACAATTAATTATGCAGATACGCAGTATTTT. Protein sequence: CASTINYADTQYF.

J is TRBJ2-7 and V is TRBV5-1; 10 bases fit TRBD2. After removal of 6 bases from V and 0 bases from J, the junction contained 6 bases not matched to a gene. Germline assignment: CDR1 SGHRS and CDR2 YFSETQ. CDR3 length equals 15 residues. The CDR3 bases are TGCGCCAGCAAAACCGGGACTAGCGCCTCCTACGAGCAGTACTTC. This translates into CASKTGTSASYEQYF. Full variable domain (rest looked up from reference TRBV5-1 and TRBJ2-7): KAGVTQTPRYLIKTRGQQVTLSCSPISGHRSVSWYQQTPGQGLQFLFEYFSETQRNKGNFPGRFSGRQFSNSRSEMNVSTLELGDSALYLCASKTGTSASYEQYFGPGTRLTVT.

The genes are TRBV14 and TRBJ2-1; a weak D match, TRBD2 (6 bases). CDR3 length equals 18 residues. Germline CDR1 SGHDN, CDR2 FVKESK. V was trimmed by 0 bases and J by 8 bases, leaving 23 bases between them. The CDR3 loop is CASSQDRWAGRQRDEQFF. DNA for the CDR3: TGTGCCAGCAGCCAAGATAGGTGGGCGGGGAGGCAAAGGGATGAGCAGTTCTTC.

The gene calls are TRBV9 and TRBJ1-1, with TRBD1 matching 9 bases. Germline V gives CDR1 SGDLS, CDR2 YYNGEE. This CDR3 has 18 residues. The ends lost 4 bases at V and 3 bases at J; junction bases unmatched: 16. CDR3 sequence (DNA): TGTGCCAGCAGCCCAACAAACAGGGGGCGAAGATTCGACACTGAAGCTTTCTTT. It codes for CASSPTNRGRRFDTEAFF.

V and J are TRBV18 and TRBJ1-4; 7 nucleotides line up with TRBD1. Germline V gene lookup returns CDR1 KGHSH and CDR2 LQKENI. The CDR3 has 15 amino acids. Trimming took 4 bases from V and 5 from J; bases not matched to a gene: 7. CDR3 DNA: TGTGCCAGCTCACGGACCGGGACAGACAATGAAAAACTGTTTTTT. Protein sequence: CASSRTGTDNEKLFF.